Shown below are 12 T cell receptor beta chains from a single sample sequenced in a study of cytomegalovirus exposure and HLA in healthy donors. The study ran its PCR with 60 Vbeta and 13 Jbeta primers. This table comes from immunoSEQ multiplex PCR, and its TCRdb copy is limited to in-frame clones, with some not included. The top ten hold less than 5.5% of the sample, which has under 200,000 clones, 75% seen once. The sample comprised PBMCs. These TCRs come from a male donor in good health and CMV-seronegative.

This clone has only one observation. V and J are TRBV21-1 and TRBJ1-6; no check of the table's D call, TRBD1, against the DNA was made. TRBV21-1 is reported as a pseudogene. This CDR3 contains 17 residues. The CDR3 bases are TGTGCCAGCAGCACCAACCCCCGGGACAGGGCTCATTCACCCCTCCACTTT. This sequence encodes CASSTNPRDRAHSPLHF.

This clone was observed a few times. The chain is built from TRBV7-9 and TRBJ1-1; D might be TRBD1 (5 bases). V gave up 3 bases and J gave up 5 bases, with 10 bases separating them. The CDR3 contains 13 residues. Germline V gene data show CDR1 as SEHNR and CDR2 as FQNEAQ (reference sequence). CDR3: CASSFDSTTEAFF. The CDR3 DNA is TGTGCCAGCAGCTTCGACAGTACAACTGAAGCTTTCTTT.

CDR3 loop: CASRGQWSDYEQYF. Written as DNA, the CDR3 is TGTGCCAGCCGTGGGCAGTGGTCGGACTACGAGCAGTACTTC. The chain carries TRBV6-5 and TRBJ2-7; D is unresolved. The V and J ends lost 8 bases and 3 bases respectively, with 17 bases between them. The CDR3 loop spans 14 amino acids. The V gene's germline CDR1 is MNHEY and CDR2 SVGAGI.

J is TRBJ1-2 and V is TRBV6-6; D gene unclear. Looked up from germline, CDR1 is MNHNY and CDR2 is SVGAGI (reference sequence). V dropped 4 bases and J dropped 6 bases, with 9 bases sitting between them. The CDR3 is 12 amino acids. The CDR3 spells CASSFSGDGYTF. CDR3 DNA sequence: TGTGCCAGCAGTTTCAGTGGAGATGGCTACACCTTC.

The chain has TRBV7-9 and TRBJ1-4, with D hard to call. The CDR3 totals 16 residues. Germline CDR1 is SEHNR and CDR2 is FQNEAQ (reference sequence). Trimming left V 0 bases short and J 6 bases short, with 14 bases between. The CDR3 nucleotides read TGTGCCAGCAGCTTAGCGGCAGTATCGGCGGATGAAAAACTGTTTTTT. Its protein product is CASSLAAVSADEKLFF.

V and J are TRBV6-5 and TRBJ2-7; 10 bases line up with TRBD2. V was pared by 0 bases and J by 3 bases, with 5 bases of the junction left unmatched. The germline CDR1 and CDR2 sequences are MNHEY and SVGAGI. The CDR3 is 16 amino acids. CDR3 nucleotides: TGTGCCAGCAGTTACTCAGTCGCTAGCGGGGGCTACGAGCAGTACTTC. As protein: CASSYSVASGGYEQYF.

V and J are TRBV5-1 and TRBJ1-1; no reliable D call. Germline CDR1 and CDR2: SGHRS and YFSETQ. V lost 0 bases and J lost 5, with 8 bases in between. This CDR3 has 13 amino acids. The CDR3 loop reads CASSLGLSTEAFF. CDR3 DNA: TGCGCCAGCAGCTTGGGTCTCTCTACTGAAGCTTTCTTT.

CDR3 protein: CASSLAGAVYEQYF. CDR3 nucleotides: TGTGCCAGCAGTTTAGCGGGAGCGGTCTACGAGCAGTACTTC. The chain links TRBV28 to TRBJ2-7, with 7 bases fitting TRBD2. CDR3 length: 14 residues. CDR1 and CDR2 from the germline V gene are MDHEN and SYDVKM. V lost 2 bases and J lost 3; bases outside the gene matches: 4.

The chain carries TRBV9 and TRBJ2-3; 10 nucleotides align to TRBD1. The germline V gene has CDR1 SGDLS and CDR2 YYNGEE. V lost 4 bases, J lost 3 bases, and 8 bases stayed unmatched. This CDR3 has 16 residues. CDR3 in DNA: TGTGCCAGCAGCACCTGGACAGGGGGATTGACAGATACGCAGTATTTT. As protein: CASSTWTGGLTDTQYF.

The chain carries TRBV4-3 and TRBJ2-2; possible D gene TRBD1, 7 bases. CDR1 is LGHNA and CDR2 is YSLEER in the germline V gene. Trimming cost V 3 bases and J 2 bases, with 13 bases left between them. CDR3 size: 16 residues. The CDR3 reads CASSQEQGGNTGELFF. The CDR3 DNA sequence: TGCGCCAGCAGCCAGGAGCAGGGGGGTAACACCGGGGAGCTGTTTTTT.

This clone was seen only a few times. The chain couples TRBV7-9 to TRBJ1-2; TRBD1 matches at 8 bases. Germline values: CDR1 SEHNR, CDR2 FQNEAQ (reference sequence). This CDR3 spans 17 amino acids. J was trimmed by 3 bases and V by 4 bases; bases with no gene match: 13. The CDR3 loop reads CASSSLAGGQVYYGYTF. The DNA of the CDR3 is TGTGCCAGCAGCTCTCTAGCTGGGGGACAGGTTTACTATGGCTACACCTTC.

The rearrangement uses TRBV6-5 and TRBJ2-3; D gene ambiguous. The CDR3 extends over 15 amino acids. V lost 8 bases, J lost 2 bases, and 17 bases lay in between. Germline CDR1 MNHEY, CDR2 SVGAGI. The CDR3 region is CASAKTLLSTDTQYF. CDR3 coding DNA: TGTGCCAGCGCCAAGACTCTTCTCTCCACAGATACGCAGTATTTT.